Ten or more counts support the clone carrying this T cell receptor beta chain. This entry belongs to a study of blood T cell repertoires in COVID-19. Study-level information: PBMCs, B-cell-depleted T cells, or T cells provided the cDNA or gDNA that made up the material.

In the original workflow: The assay estimated nucleated cells by amplifying reference gene primers. Libraries were prepared by immunoSEQ multiplex PCR; TCRdb keeps only in-frame clonotypes and omits some of them. That table is the source of V, J and clone size, and D and trimming were worked out from the DNA. The sample shows under 250,000 clones, 80% of them seen only once. The junction had 11 bases not matched to a gene; V was cut back by 5 bases and J by 0 bases. The CDR3 has 19 residues. CDR1 and CDR2 (germline): SGHTA, FQGNSA. This chain connects TRBV7-2 to TRBJ2-1, with 12 bases lining up with TRBD1. This TCR derives from a woman aged 70-85 years with acute or convalescent COVID-19. The specimen was peripheral blood. In DNA, the CDR3 is TGTGCCAGCAGCCCACGGGGACAGGGGGCTATTAGCTCCTACAATGAGCAGTTCTTC. Its translation: CASSPRGQGAISSYNEQFF.